The TCR beta chain under discussion was sequenced for a study of blood T cell repertoires in COVID-19. Study-level background: Italy, Spain and the United States were the sources of the convalescent and acute COVID-19 samples. In each case, the material was cDNA or gDNA derived from T cells, B-cell-depleted T cells, or PBMCs.

V trimming: 4 bases; J trimming: 4 bases; junction bases outside the gene matches: 9. The CDR3 is made up of 16 amino acids. Germline values: CDR1 MNHEY, CDR2 SVGAGI. Sequenced by immunoSEQ multiplex PCR; TCRdb stores in-frame clones only, minus some. This sample has more than 85,000 clones, with approximately 81% found just once. The sequenced sample consisted of peripheral blood. The sequence was obtained from a man aged 60 to 75 with acute or convalescent COVID-19. This chain connects TRBV6-5 to TRBJ1-2; 10 bases fit TRBD1. In nucleotides, the CDR3 is TGTGCCAGCAGTTCCGGACAGGGGGTCGGACCCTATGGCTACACCTTC. This sequence encodes CASSSGQGVGPYGYTF.